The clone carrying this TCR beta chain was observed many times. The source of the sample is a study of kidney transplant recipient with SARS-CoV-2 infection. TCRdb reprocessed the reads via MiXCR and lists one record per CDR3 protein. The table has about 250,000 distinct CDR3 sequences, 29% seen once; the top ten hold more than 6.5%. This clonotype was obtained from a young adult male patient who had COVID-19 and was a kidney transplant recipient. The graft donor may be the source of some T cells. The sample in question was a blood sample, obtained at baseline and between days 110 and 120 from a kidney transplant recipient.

CDR3 loop: CASSRVPFTRKTYGYTF. DNA for the CDR3: TGTGCCAGCAGCCGAGTCCCGTTTACCCGAAAGACCTATGGCTACACCTTC. The rearrangement links TRBV7-8 to TRBJ1-2; D is undetermined. Trimming pared 5 bases from V and 4 bases from J, leaving 23 bases between. Looked up from germline, CDR1 is SGHVS and CDR2 is FQNEAQ. The CDR3 consists of 17 residues.